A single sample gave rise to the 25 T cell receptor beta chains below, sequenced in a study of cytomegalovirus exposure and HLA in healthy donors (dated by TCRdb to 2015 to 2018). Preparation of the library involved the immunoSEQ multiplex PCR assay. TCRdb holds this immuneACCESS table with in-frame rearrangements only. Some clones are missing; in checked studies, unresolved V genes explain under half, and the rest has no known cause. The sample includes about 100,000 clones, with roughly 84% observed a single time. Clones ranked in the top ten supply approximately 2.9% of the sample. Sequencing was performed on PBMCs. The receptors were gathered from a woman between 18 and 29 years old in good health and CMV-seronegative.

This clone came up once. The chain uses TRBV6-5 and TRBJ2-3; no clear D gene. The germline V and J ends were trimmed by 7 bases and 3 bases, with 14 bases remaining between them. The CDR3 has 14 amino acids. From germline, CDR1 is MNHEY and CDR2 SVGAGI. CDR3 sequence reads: CASILSRRTDTQYF. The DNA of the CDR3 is TGTGCCAGCATTCTAAGTCGGCGGACAGATACGCAGTATTTT.

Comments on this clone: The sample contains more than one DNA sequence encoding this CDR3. The CDR3 sequence is CASSEGTGVEKLFF. DNA of the CDR3: TGTGCCAGCAGTGAAGGGACAGGGGTTGAAAAACTGTTTTTT. The V and J genes are TRBV6-1 and TRBJ1-4; the match to TRBD1 covers 9 bases. Losses at the gene ends were 1 base for V and 7 bases for J; bases not matched to a gene: 1. CDR3 length: 14 residues. Germline V gene data show CDR1 as MNHNS and CDR2 as SASEGT.

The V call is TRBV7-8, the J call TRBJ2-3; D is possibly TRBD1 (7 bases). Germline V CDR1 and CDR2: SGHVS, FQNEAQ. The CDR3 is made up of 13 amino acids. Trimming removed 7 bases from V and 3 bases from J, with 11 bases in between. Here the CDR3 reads CASKGAGTDTQYF. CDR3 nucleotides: TGTGCCAGCAAGGGGGCGGGGACAGATACGCAGTATTTT.

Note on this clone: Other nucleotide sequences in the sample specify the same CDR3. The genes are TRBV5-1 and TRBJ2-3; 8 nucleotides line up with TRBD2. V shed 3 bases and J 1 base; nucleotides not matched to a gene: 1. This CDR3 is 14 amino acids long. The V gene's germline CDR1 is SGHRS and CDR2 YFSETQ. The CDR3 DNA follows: TGCGCCAGCAGCTCGGGACTAGGCACAGATACGCAGTATTTT. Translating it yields CASSSGLGTDTQYF.

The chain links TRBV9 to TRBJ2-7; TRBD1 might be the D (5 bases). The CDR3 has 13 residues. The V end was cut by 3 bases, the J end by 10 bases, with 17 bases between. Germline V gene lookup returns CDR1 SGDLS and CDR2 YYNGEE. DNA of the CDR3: TGTGCCAGCAGCGCGGCCGACCAGGGTGTTCAGTACTTC. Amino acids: CASSAADQGVQYF. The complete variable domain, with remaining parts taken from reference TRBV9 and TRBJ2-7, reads DSGVTQTPKHLITATGQRVTLRCSPRSGDLSVYWYQQSLDQGLQFLIQYYNGEERAKGNILERFSAQQFPDLHSELNLSSLELGDSALYFCASSAADQGVQYFGPGTRLTVT.

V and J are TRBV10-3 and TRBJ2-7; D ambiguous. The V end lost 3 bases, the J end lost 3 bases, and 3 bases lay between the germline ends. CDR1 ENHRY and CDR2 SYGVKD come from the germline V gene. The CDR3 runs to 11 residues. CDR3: CAISDGYEQYF. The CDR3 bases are TGTGCCATCAGTGACGGCTACGAGCAGTACTTC.

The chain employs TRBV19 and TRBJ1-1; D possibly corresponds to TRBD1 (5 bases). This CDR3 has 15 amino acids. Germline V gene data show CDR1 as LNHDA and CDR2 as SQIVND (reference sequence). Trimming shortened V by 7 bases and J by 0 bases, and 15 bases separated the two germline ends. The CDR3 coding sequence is TGTGCCAGTACCCCTTTTTTGGACATGAACACTGAAGCTTTCTTT. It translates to CASTPFLDMNTEAFF.

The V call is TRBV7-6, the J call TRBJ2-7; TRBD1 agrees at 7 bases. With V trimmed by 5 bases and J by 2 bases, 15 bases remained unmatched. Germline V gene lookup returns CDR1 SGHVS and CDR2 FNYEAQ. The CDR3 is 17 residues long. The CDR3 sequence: CASSPYRGVVDTYEQYF. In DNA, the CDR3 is TGTGCCAGCAGCCCGTACAGGGGTGTTGTTGATACCTACGAGCAGTACTTC.

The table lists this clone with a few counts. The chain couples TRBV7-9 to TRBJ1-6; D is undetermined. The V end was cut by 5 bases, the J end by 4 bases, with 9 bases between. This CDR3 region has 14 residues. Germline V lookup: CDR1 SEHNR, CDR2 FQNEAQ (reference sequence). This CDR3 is CASSIEQYNSPLHF. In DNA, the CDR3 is TGTGCCAGCAGCATCGAACAGTATAATTCACCCCTCCACTTT.

CDR3 amino acids: CASSPQRGSSYEQYF. CDR3 in DNA: TGTGCCAGCAGCCCCCAGCGGGGGAGCTCCTACGAGCAGTACTTC. The chain has TRBV7-9 and TRBJ2-7; 8 bases match TRBD2. V lost 5 bases to trimming and J lost 0 bases; unmatched junction nucleotides: 6. This CDR3 is built from 15 residues. The germline V gene has CDR1 SEHNR and CDR2 FQNEAQ (reference sequence).

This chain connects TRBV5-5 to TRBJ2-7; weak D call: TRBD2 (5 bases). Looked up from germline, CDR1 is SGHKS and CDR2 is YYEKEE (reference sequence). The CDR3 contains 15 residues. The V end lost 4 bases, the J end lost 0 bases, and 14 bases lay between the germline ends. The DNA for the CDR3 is TGTGCCAGCAGCCGCCTGAGAGAGGGCTCCTACGAGCAGTACTTC. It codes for CASSRLREGSYEQYF.

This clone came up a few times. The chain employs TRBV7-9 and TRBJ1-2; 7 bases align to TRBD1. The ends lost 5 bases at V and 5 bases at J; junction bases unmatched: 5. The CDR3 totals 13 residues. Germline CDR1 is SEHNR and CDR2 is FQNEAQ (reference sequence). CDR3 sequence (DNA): TGTGCCAGCAGCGGACAGGCTGCATATGGCTACACCTTC. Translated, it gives CASSGQAAYGYTF.

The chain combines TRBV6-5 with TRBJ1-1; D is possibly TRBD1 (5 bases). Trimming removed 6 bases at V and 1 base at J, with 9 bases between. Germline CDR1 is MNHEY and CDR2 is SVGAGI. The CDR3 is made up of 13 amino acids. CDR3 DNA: TGTGCCAGCAGCCCTCAGGGGAACACTGAAGCTTTCTTT. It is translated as CASSPQGNTEAFF.

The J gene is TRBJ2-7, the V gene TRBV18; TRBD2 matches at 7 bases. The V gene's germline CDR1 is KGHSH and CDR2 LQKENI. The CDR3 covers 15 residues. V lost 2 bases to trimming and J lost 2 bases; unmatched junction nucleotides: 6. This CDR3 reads CASSPDGEGTYEQYF. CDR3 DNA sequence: TGTGCCAGCTCACCAGATGGGGAGGGAACCTACGAGCAGTACTTC.

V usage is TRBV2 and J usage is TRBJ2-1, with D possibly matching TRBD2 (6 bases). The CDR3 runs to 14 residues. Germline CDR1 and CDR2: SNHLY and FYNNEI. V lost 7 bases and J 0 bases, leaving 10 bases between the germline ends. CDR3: CASTPGDSYNEQFF. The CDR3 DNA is TGTGCCAGCACCCCGGGGGACTCCTACAATGAGCAGTTCTTC.

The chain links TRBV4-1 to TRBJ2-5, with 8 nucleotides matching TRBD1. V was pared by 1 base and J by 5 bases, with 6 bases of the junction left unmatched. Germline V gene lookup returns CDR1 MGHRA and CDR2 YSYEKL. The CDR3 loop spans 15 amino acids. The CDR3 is CASSQVGQGAETQYF. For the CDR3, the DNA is TGCGCCAGCAGCCAAGTTGGGCAGGGGGCGGAGACCCAGTACTTC.

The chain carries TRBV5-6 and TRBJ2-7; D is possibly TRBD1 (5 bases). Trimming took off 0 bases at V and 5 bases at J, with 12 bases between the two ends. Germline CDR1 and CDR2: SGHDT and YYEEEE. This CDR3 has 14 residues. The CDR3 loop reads CASSLAPGKDEQYF. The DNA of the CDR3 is TGTGCCAGCAGCTTGGCGCCAGGGAAGGACGAGCAGTACTTC.

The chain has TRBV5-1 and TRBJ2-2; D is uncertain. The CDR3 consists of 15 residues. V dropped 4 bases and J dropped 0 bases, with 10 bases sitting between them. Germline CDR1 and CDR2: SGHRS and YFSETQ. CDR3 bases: TGCGCCAGCAGCCGCCCCCCGGCGAACACCGGGGAGCTGTTTTTT. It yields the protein CASSRPPANTGELFF.

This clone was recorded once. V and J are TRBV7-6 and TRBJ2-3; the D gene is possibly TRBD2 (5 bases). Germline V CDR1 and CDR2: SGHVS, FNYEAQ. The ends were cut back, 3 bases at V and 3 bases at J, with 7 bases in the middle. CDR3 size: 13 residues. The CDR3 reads CASSLTGTDTQYF. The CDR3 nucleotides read TGTGCCAGCAGCTTGACGGGGACAGATACGCAGTATTTT.

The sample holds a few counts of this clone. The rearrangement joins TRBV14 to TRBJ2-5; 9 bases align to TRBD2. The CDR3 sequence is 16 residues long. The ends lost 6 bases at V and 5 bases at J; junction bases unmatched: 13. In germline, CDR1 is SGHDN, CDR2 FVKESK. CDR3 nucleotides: TGTGCCAGCAGTCGAATGGGGACTAGCAATTCGGAGACCCAGTACTTC. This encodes CASSRMGTSNSETQYF.

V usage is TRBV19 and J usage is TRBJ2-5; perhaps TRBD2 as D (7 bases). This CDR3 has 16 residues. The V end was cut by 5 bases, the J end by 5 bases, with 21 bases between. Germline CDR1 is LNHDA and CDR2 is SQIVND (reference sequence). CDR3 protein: CASSPELGGAWETQYF. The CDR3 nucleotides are TGTGCCAGTAGTCCGGAACTAGGGGGGGCTTGGGAGACCCAGTACTTC. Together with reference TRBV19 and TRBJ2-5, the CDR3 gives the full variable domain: DGGITQSPKYLFRKEGQNVTLSCEQNLNHDAMYWYRQDPGQGLRLIYYSQIVNDFQKGDIAEGYSVSREKKESFPLTVTSAQKNPTAFYLCASSPELGGAWETQYFGPGTRLLVL.

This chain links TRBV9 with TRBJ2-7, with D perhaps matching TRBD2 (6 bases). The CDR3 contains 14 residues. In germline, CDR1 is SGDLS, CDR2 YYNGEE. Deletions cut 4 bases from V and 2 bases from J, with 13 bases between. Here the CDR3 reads CASSPQPGAYEQYF. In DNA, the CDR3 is TGTGCCAGCAGCCCCCAGCCGGGGGCCTACGAGCAGTACTTC.

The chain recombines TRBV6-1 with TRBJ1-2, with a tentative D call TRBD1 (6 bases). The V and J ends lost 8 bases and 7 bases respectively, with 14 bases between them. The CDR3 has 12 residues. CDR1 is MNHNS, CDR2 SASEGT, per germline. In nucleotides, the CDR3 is TGTGCCAGCTCTCGGGACATAGGTGGCTACACCTTC. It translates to CASSRDIGGYTF.

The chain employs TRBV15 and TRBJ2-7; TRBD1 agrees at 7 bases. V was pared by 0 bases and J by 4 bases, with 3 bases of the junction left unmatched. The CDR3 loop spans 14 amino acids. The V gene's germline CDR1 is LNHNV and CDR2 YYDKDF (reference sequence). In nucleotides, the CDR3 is TGTGCCACCAGCAGAGAATCAGGGGGTTACGAGCAGTACTTC. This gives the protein CATSRESGGYEQYF.

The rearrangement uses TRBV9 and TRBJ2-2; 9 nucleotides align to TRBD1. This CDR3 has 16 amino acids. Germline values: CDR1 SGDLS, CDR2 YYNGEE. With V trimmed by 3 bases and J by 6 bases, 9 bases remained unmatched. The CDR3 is CASSARTGTGPGELFF. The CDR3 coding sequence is TGTGCCAGCAGCGCGAGAACCGGGACAGGGCCCGGGGAGCTGTTTTTT.